This record concerns one TCR beta chain sequence. This sample was included in a study of blood T cell repertoires in COVID-19. The wider study: Spain, Italy and the United States supplied samples that represented acute and convalescent COVID-19.

This CDR3 has 15 amino acids. Germline CDR1 reads SGDLS; CDR2 reads YYNGEE. V lost 4 bases and J lost 3; bases outside the gene matches: 5. In the source study's methods: Reference gene primers were amplified, and this amplification served to estimate nucleated cell counts. Sequencing was performed with immunoSEQ multiplex PCR; in TCRdb, only in-frame clones are kept and a portion is missing. That table gives V, J and clone size, and the DNA gave D and trimming. This table has 110,000 to 150,000 clones, around three quarters appearing once. The chain recombines TRBV9 with TRBJ1-3; TRBD1 aligns across 9 bases. The origin of this receptor is a man in his sixties with acute or convalescent COVID-19. Sample: peripheral blood. The CDR3 sequence is CASSPRDRDGNTIYF. CDR3 DNA sequence: TGTGCCAGCAGCCCAAGGGACAGGGATGGAAACACCATATATTTT.